This T cell receptor beta chain appears in the sequencing data of a study of control samples from healthy donors and cancer patients. Assay used: immunoSEQ multiplex PCR; TCRdb lists only in-frame clones, some missing. Seen here are around 7,800 clones, less than 85% observed once, and the top ten hold around 26%. The CDR3 contains 18 residues. Germline-derived CDR1 and CDR2 are SGDLS and YYNGEE. Trimming at V came to 4 bases and at J to 0 bases, leaving 7 bases not matched to a gene. This clone was seen a few times. The sequencing sample was made of PBMCs. V usage is TRBV9 and J usage is TRBJ2-1, with 13 nucleotides matching TRBD2. The clonotype originates from a man in his 70s with lung cancer. The CDR3 nucleotides read TGTGCCAGCAGCAGCGGGACTAGCGGGGTGAGCTCCTACAATGAGCAGTTCTTC. Residues: CASSSGTSGVSSYNEQFF.